This T cell receptor (beta chain) is drawn from a study of blood T cell repertoires in COVID-19. The CDR3 is 17 residues long. Germline V gives CDR1 GTSNPN, CDR2 SVGIG (reference sequence). The J segment lost 0 bases and the V segment lost 2 bases, leaving 9 bases of the junction unmatched. Per the original data handling: Researchers report that nucleated cell counts were estimated from reference gene primer amplification. TCRdb keeps only in-frame clones here, not all; method: immunoSEQ multiplex PCR. V, J and clone size are taken as reported in that table, and D and trimming were inferred from the DNA itself. The repertoire holds about 210,000 clones, with 80% as singletons. This clone was picked up a small number of times.

The sequence was obtained from a young man with acute COVID-19. This chain joins TRBV30 and TRBJ1-5; 8 bases are shared with TRBD1. Sample: PBMCs or T cells enriched from blood (not recorded which). The CDR3 region is CAWSSTGGIYSNQPQHF. Here the CDR3 DNA reads TGTGCCTGGAGTTCAACAGGGGGGATCTATAGCAATCAGCCCCAGCATTTT. Full variable domain (outside the CDR3, taken from reference TRBV30 and TRBJ1-5): SQTIHQWPATLVQPVGSPLSLECTVEGTSNPNLYWYRQAAGRGLQLLFYSVGIGQISSEVPQNLSASRPQDRQFILSSKKLLLSDSGFYLCAWSSTGGIYSNQPQHFGDGTRLSIL.